This TCR beta chain comes out of a study of OX40 agonist ivuxolimab in advanced cancers. Regarding the complete study: Ivuxolimab was an agonistic, fully human IgG2 monoclonal antibody directed against OX40 (CD134), a costimulatory receptor. Intravenous ivuxolimab was administered to patients every 2 weeks at six dose levels: 0.01, 0.1, 0.3, 1.5, 3 and 10 mg/kg. The dose-escalation cohort was 82.7% male with a mean age of approximately 60 years, ranging from roughly 20 to 80. Peripheral TCRbeta sequencing aimed to test whether ivuxolimab altered TCR sequence diversity and caused clonal T-cell expansion. Partial responses occurred in three dose-escalation patients, of whom one had hepatocellular carcinoma and two had cutaneous melanoma. Among the roughly 50 dose-escalation patients, some 20 had hepatocellular carcinoma, 15 or so melanoma, 9 renal cell carcinoma and 9 head and neck cancer. Patients were allowed to have had prior anti-PD-1, anti-PD-L1 or anti-CTLA-4 therapy, and 30% to 40% of the dose-escalation patients had been treated with checkpoint inhibitors. The paper covers the monotherapy dose-escalation part of the phase I ivuxolimab trial, which included N of about 50 patients.

Patients with a history of autoimmune disease or receiving systemic immunosuppression were excluded from the trial. In every dose cohort, peripheral blood was drawn for TCR sequencing at baseline, cycle 4 day 1, and cycle 7 day 1. The samples were taken from a phase I, first-in-human, multicenter, open-label dose-escalation trial of ivuxolimab. The trial enrolled adults with locally advanced or metastatic head and neck squamous cell, hepatocellular, melanoma or renal cell carcinoma. CD4+ and CD8+ T cells were sorted separately from peripheral blood before TCR sequencing. Concerning this clone: Its antigen remains undetermined. No base quality values were provided; no much bigger clone lies one nucleotide off.

Genomic DNA was isolated from the sorted cells so that the TCRbeta CDR3 region could be sequenced. The immunoSEQ Assay was used for sequencing of TCRbeta CDR3 regions. TCRdb retrieved this table from immuneACCESS and kept in-frame rearrangements only. Not all clones are present; in checked studies, unresolved V genes account for under half, and no reason is known for the remainder. Here the sample has 31,000 or so clones; about four fifths occur a single time. About 22% of the sample belongs to the ten largest clones. Paper-wide results and their limitations: After ivuxolimab, CD8+ T cells had more expanded clones than CD4+ T cells on average. In the 0.1-3.0 mg/kg groups, partial responders had among the lowest normalized peripheral clonal expansion, particularly in CD8+ T cells. Which antigens the clonally expanded peripheral T cells were specific for was not determined. At doses of 0.1 to 3.0 mg/kg, clonal expansion of both CD4+ and CD8+ blood T cells was observed from baseline to week 6. Low levels of normalized T-cell clonal expansion were also seen in some patients who did not respond.

Including the terminal cysteine and phenylalanine, the CDR3 comprises 13 residues. The kept DNA is CDR3 alone, 39 bases in frame from the first base. The V and J ends are trimmed by 0 bases and 7 bases, leaving 12 bases between them. CDR1 is given as GTSNPN and CDR2 as SVGIG, both from the germline V gene (reference sequence). This receptor was identified in an adult with an advanced solid tumor such as melanoma, head and neck, liver or kidney cancer. This sequence uses TRBV30 and TRBJ1-2; TRBD1 is a possible D gene, resting on 5 matching bases. This specimen was CD4+ or CD8+ T cells sorted from blood, taken in a trial of the OX40 agonist ivuxolimab. The CDR3 region reads CAWSVWGGSGYTF. The sequenced DNA: TGTGCCTGGAGTGTTTGGGGGGGAAGTGGCTACACCTTC.